This is a list of T cell receptor beta chains from one sample in a study of T-cell memory formation after mild COVID-19. In TCRdb, the 5' RACE reads were re-called with MiXCR into one record per CDR3 protein. The data hold hundreds of thousands of distinct CDR3 sequences, with under 30% observed a single time. Source material: PBMCs or a T cell subset sorted from them (not recorded which). The receptors derive from an adult woman who had mild COVID-19 (a few samples of this study predate the infection). Cell type and time point are not known. The CDR3 runs from the conserved cysteine through the conserved F or W. D genes are given only for firm matches. Only part of the rows carry a size: once, few, many, or a class if the clone is expanded.

size,V,J,D,DNA,CDR3
few,TRBV7-6,TRBJ2-7,NA,TGTGCCAGCAGCCAGGCGGACAGTAGGGAGCAGTACTTC,CASSQADSREQYF
NA,TRBV7-6,TRBJ1-3,TRBD1,TGTGCCAGCAGCTTAGACGGGGACAGCTCTGGAAACACCATATATTTT,CASSLDGDSSGNTIYF
NA,TRBV7-2,TRBJ2-1,TRBD2,TGTGCCAGCAGCCACAGCGGGAGGGGCGATGAGCAGTTCTTC,CASSHSGRGDEQFF
many,TRBV7-2,TRBJ2-5,NA,TGTGCCAGCAGCTTACGCTCCGCGGCTGAAGAGACCCAGTACTTC,CASSLRSAAEETQYF
few,TRBV30,TRBJ1-3,TRBD1,TGTGCCTGGAGTGCCCCGGGGGGGACAGGATATTTT,CAWSAPGGTGYF
once,TRBV27,TRBJ2-3,TRBD2,TGTGCCAGCAGTGCGACTAGCGGAGTGCAGTATTTT,CASSATSGVQYF
once,TRBV7-9,TRBJ2-7,NA,TGTGCCAGCAGCCCCGGGGCAGGGGGAGGCTACGAGCAGTACTTC,CASSPGAGGGYEQYF
few,TRBV6-5,TRBJ1-1,NA,TGTGCCAGCAGTTACGGCGTGGGACCCGGGGACACTGAAGCTTTCTTT,CASSYGVGPGDTEAFF
few,TRBV4-1,TRBJ2-2,TRBD1,TGCGCCAGCAGCCCGGACAGGGCAACCGGGGAGCTGTTTTTT,CASSPDRATGELFF
NA,TRBV7-2,TRBJ2-1,TRBD2,TGTGCCAGCAGCTGGGCGGGAGACAATGAGCAGTTCTTC,CASSWAGDNEQFF
NA,TRBV18,TRBJ2-7,NA,TGTGCCAGCTCACCGGGCAGGCCTCCCTACGAGCAGTACTTC,CASSPGRPPYEQYF
NA,TRBV18,TRBJ2-1,TRBD2,TGTGCCAGCTCACGGCGGTCGCCGGTTCTAGCGGGGCACAATGAGCAGTTCTTC,CASSRRSPVLAGHNEQFF
NA,TRBV7-2,TRBJ1-1,NA,TGTGCCAGCAGCTTCCAACCCACAGTGGCGAACACTGAAGCTTTCTTT,CASSFQPTVANTEAFF
NA,TRBV7-9,TRBJ1-1,TRBD1,TGTGCCAGCAGCCCAGGACAGGAAAAGATGAACACTGAAGCTTTCTTT,CASSPGQEKMNTEAFF
NA,TRBV12-3/TRBV12-4,TRBJ2-1,TRBD2,TGTGCCAGCAGTCCAACTAGCGACCCCTACAATGAGCAGTTCTTC,CASSPTSDPYNEQFF
NA,TRBV7-8,TRBJ2-1,NA,TGTGCCACCCGAGAGGGTGTTGAGCAGTTCTTC,CATREGVEQFF
many,TRBV12-3/TRBV12-4,TRBJ2-3,TRBD2,TGTGCCAGCAGTCTATTTCTAGCGGGGGGCACAGATACGCAGTATTTT,CASSLFLAGGTDTQYF
many,TRBV11-2,TRBJ2-4,NA,TGTGCCAGCAGCTTAGGGGCGCTGAGTTCAAAAAACATTCAGTACTTC,CASSLGALSSKNIQYF
NA,TRBV28,TRBJ2-4,NA,TGTGCCAGCAGTTTAGGTCGAGGGGCGCCGGGAAACATTCAGTACTTC,CASSLGRGAPGNIQYF
once,TRBV5-1,TRBJ2-1,TRBD2,TGCGCCAGCAGCATTCTAGCGGGGGGGCCTTCTGAGCAGTTCTTC,CASSILAGGPSEQFF
NA,TRBV5-1,TRBJ2-7,NA,TGTGCCAGCAGTTTAGCGGCTGGGTACGAGCAGTACTTC,CASSLAAGYEQYF
NA,TRBV29-1,TRBJ2-2,TRBD1,TGCAGCGTTGTAGGGGGCGCCGACACCGGGGAGCTGTTTTTT,CSVVGGADTGELFF
NA,TRBV19,TRBJ1-2,TRBD1,TGTGCCAGTAGTATAGATCGGACAGGACCTCTTGGCTACACCTTC,CASSIDRTGPLGYTF
few,TRBV7-2,TRBJ2-3,TRBD2,TGTGCCAGCAGCCCTAGAGGTCCACTAGCGGGGGGGCGAGATACGCAGTATTTT,CASSPRGPLAGGRDTQYF
NA,TRBV7-7,TRBJ2-1,TRBD2,TGTGCTAGCAGCTTGGGACTAGCGGGAGGGCCGGATCAAGGGAATGAGCAGTTCTTC,CASSLGLAGGPDQGNEQFF
NA,TRBV5-1,TRBJ2-1,TRBD2,TGCGCCAGCAGCCCTCCCCGGGCGGGGGGCCGTAGCTCCTACAATGAGCAGTTCTTC,CASSPPRAGGRSSYNEQFF
NA,TRBV6-7,TRBJ2-1,TRBD2,TGTGCCAGCAGTTACCGCGGGACAGAGAGACTGGGACTAGCGGGTTCGGGAGGCTACAATGAGCAGTTCTTC,CASSYRGTERLGLAGSGGYNEQFF
NA,TRBV7-6,TRBJ1-6,TRBD1,TGTGCCAGCAGCTTAGTGTTAGGGGGCGAGTCCGGCCGGGGAGCGACCCTCCACTTT,CASSLVLGGESGRGATLHF
NA,TRBV4-3,TRBJ1-4,NA,TGCGCCAGCAGCCAATTGGGCCAGGGTGATGAAAAACTGTTTTTT,CASSQLGQGDEKLFF
few,TRBV29-1,TRBJ1-1,TRBD1,TGCAGCGGGGTGGACAGGGGCCGGAACACTGAAGCTTTCTTT,CSGVDRGRNTEAFF
NA,TRBV4-3,TRBJ2-5,NA,TGCGCCAGCAGCCAAGGGGTCCCGGGGCCTGGAGAGACCCAGTACTTC,CASSQGVPGPGETQYF
few,TRBV12-3/TRBV12-4,TRBJ2-3,NA,TGTGCCAGCAGTTTAGTCGAGAGCTCAGATACGCAGTATTTT,CASSLVESSDTQYF
NA,TRBV20-1,TRBJ1-2,NA,TGCAGTGCTTGGGACGGGCGAAACTATGGCTACACCTTC,CSAWDGRNYGYTF
few,TRBV4-2,TRBJ2-2,TRBD2,TGTGCCAGCAGCCCGACTAGCGGGGGGCAGGGGGAGCTGTTTTTT,CASSPTSGGQGELFF
NA,TRBV9,TRBJ1-1,NA,TGTGCCAGCAGCGTTGGGGGGGCTGGGAGCACTGAAGCTTTCTTT,CASSVGGAGSTEAFF
NA,TRBV5-1,TRBJ2-7,NA,TGCGCCAGCAGCTTGGGTCAGGGCAACAACGAGCAGTACTTC,CASSLGQGNNEQYF
few,TRBV10-3,TRBJ2-5,TRBD2,TGTGCCATCAGAGGGACTAGCGGGAGAACTCAAGAGACCCAGTACTTC,CAIRGTSGRTQETQYF
NA,TRBV5-1,TRBJ2-1,TRBD2,TGCGCCAGCAGTTCCACCGGGACTAGCCGTGAGCAGTTCTTC,CASSSTGTSREQFF
few,TRBV15,TRBJ2-5,TRBD1,TGTGCCACCAGCAGGGGGACAGGGATTCAGTACTTC,CATSRGTGIQYF
NA,TRBV12-3/TRBV12-4,TRBJ2-7,NA,TGTGCCAGCAGGGCCCTTGGATCCTACGAGCAGTACTTC,CASRALGSYEQYF
NA,TRBV7-9,TRBJ1-1,NA,TGTGCCAGCAGCTCCCCCCGACCTGAAGCTTTCTTT,CASSSPRPEAFF
NA,TRBV19,TRBJ2-2,NA,TGTGCCAGTACCTACATGGGATCCGGGGAGCTGTTTTTT,CASTYMGSGELFF
NA,TRBV29-1,TRBJ2-7,NA,TGCAGCGTTGTAAGGAGTTCCTACGAGCAGTACTTC,CSVVRSSYEQYF
NA,TRBV4-1,TRBJ2-1,NA,TGCGCCAGCAGCCAAGATCACCAGGGGACGAGCCATAGAGACAATGAGCAGTTCTTC,CASSQDHQGTSHRDNEQFF